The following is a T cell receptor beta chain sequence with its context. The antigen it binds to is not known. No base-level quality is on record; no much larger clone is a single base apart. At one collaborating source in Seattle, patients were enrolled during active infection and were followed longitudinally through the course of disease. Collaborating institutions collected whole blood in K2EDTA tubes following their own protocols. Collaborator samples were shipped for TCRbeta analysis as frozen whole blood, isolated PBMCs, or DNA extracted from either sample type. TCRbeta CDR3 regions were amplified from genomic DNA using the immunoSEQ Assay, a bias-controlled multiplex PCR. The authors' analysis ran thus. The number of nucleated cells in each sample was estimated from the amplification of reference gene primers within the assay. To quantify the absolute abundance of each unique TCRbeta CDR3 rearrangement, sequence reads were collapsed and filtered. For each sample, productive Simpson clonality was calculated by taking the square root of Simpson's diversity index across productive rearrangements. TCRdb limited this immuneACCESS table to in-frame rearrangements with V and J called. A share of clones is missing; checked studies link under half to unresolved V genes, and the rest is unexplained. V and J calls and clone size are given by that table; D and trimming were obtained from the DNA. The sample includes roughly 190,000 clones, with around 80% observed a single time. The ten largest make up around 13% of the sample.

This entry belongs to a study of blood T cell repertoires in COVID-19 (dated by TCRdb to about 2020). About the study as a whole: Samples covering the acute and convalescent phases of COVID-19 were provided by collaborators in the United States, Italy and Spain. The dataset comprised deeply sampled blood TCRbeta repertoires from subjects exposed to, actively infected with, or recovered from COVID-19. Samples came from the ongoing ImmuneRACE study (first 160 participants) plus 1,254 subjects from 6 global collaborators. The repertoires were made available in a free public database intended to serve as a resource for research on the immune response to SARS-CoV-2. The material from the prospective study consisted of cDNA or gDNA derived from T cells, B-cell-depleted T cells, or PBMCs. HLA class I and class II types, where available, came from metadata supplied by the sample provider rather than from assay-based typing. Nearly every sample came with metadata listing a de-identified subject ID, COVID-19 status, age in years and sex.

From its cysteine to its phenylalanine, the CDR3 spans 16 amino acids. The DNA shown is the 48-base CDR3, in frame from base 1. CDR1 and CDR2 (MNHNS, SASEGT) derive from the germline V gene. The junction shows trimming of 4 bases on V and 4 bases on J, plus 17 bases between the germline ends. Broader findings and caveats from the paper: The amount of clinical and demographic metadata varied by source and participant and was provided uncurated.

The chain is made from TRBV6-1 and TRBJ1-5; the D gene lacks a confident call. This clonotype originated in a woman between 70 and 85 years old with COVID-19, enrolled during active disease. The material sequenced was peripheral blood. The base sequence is TGTGCCAGCAGTGTCCGAACAGAGAGAATAAATCAGCCCCAGCATTTT. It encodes CASSVRTERINQPQHF.